This TCR beta chain derives from a study of blood T cell repertoires in COVID-19. This CDR3 region has 15 residues. V shed 10 bases and J shed 1 base, with 20 bases lying between them. Germline lookup yields CDR1 MDHEN and CDR2 SYDVKM. Here immunoSEQ multiplex PCR was the method, and the copy in TCRdb shows in-frame clones only, minus some. Of 95,000 to 100,000 clones listed, around 85% were seen once; the top ten hold roughly 17%. The rearrangement uses TRBV28 and TRBJ2-7; D might be TRBD1 (6 bases). The TCR originated in a woman in her sixties with acute or convalescent COVID-19. Material for sequencing was peripheral blood. Here the CDR3 DNA reads TGTGCCACACAGGGAGAGTGGGCCCTTTCCTACGAGCAGTACTTC. Protein sequence: CATQGEWALSYEQYF. Based on the CDR3 plus reference TRBV28 and TRBJ2-7, the full variable domain is DVKVTQSSRYLVKRTGEKVFLECVQDMDHENMFWYRQDPGLGLRLIYFSYDVKMKEKGDIPEGYSVSREKKERFSLILESASTNQTSMYLCATQGEWALSYEQYFGPGTRLTVT.